This entry lists 8 T cell receptor beta chains sequenced from one sample in a study of T cell repertoires in cytomegalovirus infection. A single record per CDR3 protein comes from TCRdb applying MiXCR to the reads. The table lists over 250,000 distinct CDR3 sequences, roughly a fifth of them singletons. No antigen has been assigned to these receptors. Source: cultured PBMCs, taken from culture after CMV antigen stimulation. These receptors were obtained from a human donor in good health (CMV status not recorded). Some clones in this sample may be carry-over from other donors' samples.

This clonotype was observed a few times. This CDR3 reads CASSFLGRGHGYTF. As DNA, the CDR3 is TGCGCCAGCAGCTTCCTCGGAAGGGGGCATGGCTACACCTTC. This sequence joins TRBV5-1 and TRBJ1-2, with TRBD1 matching over 7 bases. V trimming: 2 bases; J trimming: 6 bases; junction bases outside the gene matches: 7. The germline V gene has CDR1 SGHRS and CDR2 YFSETQ. CDR3 length: 14 residues.

This clonotype was seen once. The gene calls are TRBV28 and TRBJ2-7; the D gene is possibly TRBD1 (6 bases). Germline values: CDR1 MDHEN, CDR2 SYDVKM. There are 14 residues in the CDR3. The germline V and J ends were trimmed by 3 bases and 2 bases, with 11 bases remaining between them. The CDR3 nucleotides are TGTGCCAGCAGTTTGCAGGGGCCCACCTACGAGCAGTACTTC. As protein: CASSLQGPTYEQYF.

This chain joins TRBV4-3 and TRBJ2-7; TRBD2 agrees at 14 bases. Unmatched junction bases numbered 5, after V lost 0 bases and J lost 4 bases. The germline CDR1 and CDR2 sequences are LGHNA and YSLEER. The CDR3 consists of 17 residues. CDR3 residues: CASSQDRGLAGVYEQYF. The CDR3 nucleotides read TGCGCCAGCAGCCAAGATCGGGGACTAGCGGGAGTTTACGAGCAGTACTTC.

This clonotype was found a few times. The chain is built from TRBV7-2 and TRBJ2-2, with 9 bases that match TRBD2. There are 15 residues in the CDR3. Trimming removed 7 bases from V and 0 bases from J; junction bases left unmatched: 3. Germline V gene sequence: CDR1 SGHTA, CDR2 FQGNSA. CDR3 residues: CASKAGGTNTGELFF. CDR3 sequence (DNA): TGTGCCAGCAAAGCGGGAGGAACGAACACCGGGGAGCTGTTTTTT.

The V gene is TRBV20-1, the J gene TRBJ2-5; tentatively, D is TRBD2 (6 bases). This CDR3 spans 15 amino acids. Germline V lookup: CDR1 DFQATT, CDR2 SNEGSKA (reference sequence). Trimming shortened V by 6 bases and J by 1 base, and 18 bases separated the two germline ends. The CDR3 nucleotides read TGCAGTGCGAGCTGGCAGTCGACTAGCCAAGAGACCCAGTACTTC. Translating gives CSASWQSTSQETQYF.

The chain is built from TRBV18 and TRBJ1-1; no clear D. Germline-derived CDR1 and CDR2 are KGHSH and LQKENI. The CDR3 is 15 amino acids. Trimming shortened V by 0 bases and J by 1 base, and 9 bases separated the two germline ends. The CDR3 sequence: CASSPPAGENTEAFF. In DNA form, the CDR3 reads TGTGCCAGCTCACCACCGGCGGGAGAGAACACTGAAGCTTTCTTT.

V and J are TRBV4-1 and TRBJ2-1, with TRBD2 identical over 10 bases. Losses at the gene ends were 8 bases for V and 7 bases for J; bases not matched to a gene: 8. Germline CDR1 and CDR2: MGHRA and YSYEKL. The CDR3 has 14 residues. CDR3 bases: TGCGCCAGCCGCCCTAGCGGGAGTGTTAATGAGCAGTTCTTC. Translation gives CASRPSGSVNEQFF.

The J gene is TRBJ2-7, the V gene TRBV4-1; a possible D gene is TRBD1 (6 bases). The CDR3 loop spans 14 amino acids. Trimming took 1 base from V and 4 from J, leaving 11 bases between them. Per the germline V gene, CDR1 is MGHRA and CDR2 is YSYEKL. The CDR3, as DNA: TGCGCCAGCAGCCAAGTCCAGGGGTCATACGAGCAGTACGTC. Protein: CASSQVQGSYEQYV.